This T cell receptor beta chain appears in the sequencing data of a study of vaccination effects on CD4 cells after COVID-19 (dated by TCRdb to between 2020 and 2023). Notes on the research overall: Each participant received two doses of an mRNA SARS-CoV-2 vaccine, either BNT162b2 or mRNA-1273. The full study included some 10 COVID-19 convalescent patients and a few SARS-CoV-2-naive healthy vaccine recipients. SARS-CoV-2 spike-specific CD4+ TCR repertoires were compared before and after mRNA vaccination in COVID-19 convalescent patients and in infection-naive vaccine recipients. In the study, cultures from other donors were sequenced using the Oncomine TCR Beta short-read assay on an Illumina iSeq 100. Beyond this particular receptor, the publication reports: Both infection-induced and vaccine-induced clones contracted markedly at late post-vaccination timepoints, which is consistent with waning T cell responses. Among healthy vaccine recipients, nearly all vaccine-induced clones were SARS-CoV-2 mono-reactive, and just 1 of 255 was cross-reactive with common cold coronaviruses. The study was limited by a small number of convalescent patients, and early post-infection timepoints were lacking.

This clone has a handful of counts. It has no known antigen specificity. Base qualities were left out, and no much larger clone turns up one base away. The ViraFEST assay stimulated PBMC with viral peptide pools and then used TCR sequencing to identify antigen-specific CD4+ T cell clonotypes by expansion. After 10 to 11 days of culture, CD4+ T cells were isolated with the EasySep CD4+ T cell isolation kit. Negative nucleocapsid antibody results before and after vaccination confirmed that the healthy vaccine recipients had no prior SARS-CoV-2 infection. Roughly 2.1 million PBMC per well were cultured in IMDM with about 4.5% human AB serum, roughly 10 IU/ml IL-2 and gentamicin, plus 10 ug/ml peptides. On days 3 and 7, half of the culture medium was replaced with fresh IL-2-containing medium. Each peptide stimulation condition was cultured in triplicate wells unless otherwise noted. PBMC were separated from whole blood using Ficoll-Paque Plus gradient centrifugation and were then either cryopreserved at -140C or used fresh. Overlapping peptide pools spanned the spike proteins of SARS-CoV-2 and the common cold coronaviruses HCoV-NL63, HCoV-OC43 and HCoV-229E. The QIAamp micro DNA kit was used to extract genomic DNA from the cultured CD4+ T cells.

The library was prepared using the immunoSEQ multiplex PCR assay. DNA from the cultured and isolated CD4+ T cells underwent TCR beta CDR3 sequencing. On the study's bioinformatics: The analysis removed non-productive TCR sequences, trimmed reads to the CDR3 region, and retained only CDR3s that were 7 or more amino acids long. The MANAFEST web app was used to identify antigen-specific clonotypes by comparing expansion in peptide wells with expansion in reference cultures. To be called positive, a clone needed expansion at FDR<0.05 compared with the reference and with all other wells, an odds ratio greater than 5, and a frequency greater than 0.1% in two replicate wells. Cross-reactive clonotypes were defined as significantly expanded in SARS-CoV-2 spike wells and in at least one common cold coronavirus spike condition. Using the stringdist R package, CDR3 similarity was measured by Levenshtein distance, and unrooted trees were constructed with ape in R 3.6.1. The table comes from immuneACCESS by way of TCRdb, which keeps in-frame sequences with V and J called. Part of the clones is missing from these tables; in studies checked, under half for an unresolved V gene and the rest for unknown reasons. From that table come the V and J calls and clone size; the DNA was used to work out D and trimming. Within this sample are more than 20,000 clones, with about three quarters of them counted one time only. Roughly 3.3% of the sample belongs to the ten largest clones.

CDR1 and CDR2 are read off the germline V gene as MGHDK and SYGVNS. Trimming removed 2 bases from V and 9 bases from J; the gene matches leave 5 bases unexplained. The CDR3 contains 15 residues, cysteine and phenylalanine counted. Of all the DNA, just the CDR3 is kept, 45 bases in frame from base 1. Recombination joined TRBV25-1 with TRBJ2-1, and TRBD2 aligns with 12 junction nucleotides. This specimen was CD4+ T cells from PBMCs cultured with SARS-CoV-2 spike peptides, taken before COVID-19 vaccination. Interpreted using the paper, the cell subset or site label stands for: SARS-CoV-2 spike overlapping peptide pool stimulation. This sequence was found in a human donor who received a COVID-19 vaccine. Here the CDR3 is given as CASSEPSGGAGEQFF. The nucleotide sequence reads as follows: TGTGCCAGCAGTGAACCTAGCGGGGGGGCAGGTGAGCAGTTCTTC. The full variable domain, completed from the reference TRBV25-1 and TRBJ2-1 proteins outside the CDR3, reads EADIYQTPRYLVIGTGKKITLECSQTMGHDKMYWYQQDPGMELHLIHYSYGVNSTEKGDLSSESTVSRIRTEHFPLTLESARPSHTSQYLCASSEPSGGAGEQFFGPGTRLTVL.